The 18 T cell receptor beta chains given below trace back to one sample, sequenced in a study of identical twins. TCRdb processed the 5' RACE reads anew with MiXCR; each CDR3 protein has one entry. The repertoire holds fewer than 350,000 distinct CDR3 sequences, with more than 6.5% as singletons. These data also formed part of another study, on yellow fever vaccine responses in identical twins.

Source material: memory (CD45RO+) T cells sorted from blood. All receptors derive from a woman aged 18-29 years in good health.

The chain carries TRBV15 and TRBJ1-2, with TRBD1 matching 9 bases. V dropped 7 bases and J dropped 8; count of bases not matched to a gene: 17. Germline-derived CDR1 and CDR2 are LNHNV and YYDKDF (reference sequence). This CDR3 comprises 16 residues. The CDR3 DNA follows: TGTGCCACCACGCAGACCCTTACGGGACAGGGATCCGGCTACACCTTC. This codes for CATTQTLTGQGSGYTF.

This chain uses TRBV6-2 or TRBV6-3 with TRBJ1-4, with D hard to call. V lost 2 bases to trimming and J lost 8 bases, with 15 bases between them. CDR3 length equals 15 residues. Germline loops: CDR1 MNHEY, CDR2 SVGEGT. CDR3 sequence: CASSYPTNGLEKLFF. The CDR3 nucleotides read TGTGCCAGCAGTTACCCCACGAACGGTTTGGAAAAACTGTTTTTT.

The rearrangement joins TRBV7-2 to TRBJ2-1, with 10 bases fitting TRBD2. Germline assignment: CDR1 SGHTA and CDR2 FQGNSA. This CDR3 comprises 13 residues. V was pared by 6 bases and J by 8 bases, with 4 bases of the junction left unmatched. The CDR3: CASRAGGPYEQFF. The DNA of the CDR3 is TGTGCCAGCAGAGCGGGGGGGCCCTATGAGCAGTTCTTC.

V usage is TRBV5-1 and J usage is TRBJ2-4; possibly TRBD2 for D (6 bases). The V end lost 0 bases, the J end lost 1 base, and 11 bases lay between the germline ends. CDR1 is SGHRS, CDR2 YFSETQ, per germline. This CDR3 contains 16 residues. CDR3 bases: TGCGCCAGCAGCTTGGTAGGAGGGTCTGCCAAAAACATTCAGTACTTC. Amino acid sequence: CASSLVGGSAKNIQYF.

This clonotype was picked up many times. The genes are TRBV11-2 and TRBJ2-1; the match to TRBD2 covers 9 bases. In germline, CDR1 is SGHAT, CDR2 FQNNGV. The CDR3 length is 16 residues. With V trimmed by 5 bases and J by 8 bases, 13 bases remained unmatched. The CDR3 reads CASSRNSGSRTHEQFF. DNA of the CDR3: TGTGCCAGCAGCCGAAATAGCGGGAGCCGGACGCATGAGCAGTTCTTC.

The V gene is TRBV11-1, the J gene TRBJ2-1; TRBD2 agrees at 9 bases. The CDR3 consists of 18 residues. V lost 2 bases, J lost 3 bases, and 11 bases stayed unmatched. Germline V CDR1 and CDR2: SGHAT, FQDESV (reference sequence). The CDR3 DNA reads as TGTGCCAGCAGCTTAAAGCCGCGGGGGGGGCTAAGCTACAATGAGCAGTTCTTC. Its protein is CASSLKPRGGLSYNEQFF.

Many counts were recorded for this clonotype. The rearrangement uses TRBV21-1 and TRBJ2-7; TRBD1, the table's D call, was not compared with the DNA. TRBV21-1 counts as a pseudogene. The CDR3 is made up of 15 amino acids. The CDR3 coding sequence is TGTGCCAGCAGCAAAAGTTGGCAGGGGCCATACGAGCAGTACTTC. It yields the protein CASSKSWQGPYEQYF.

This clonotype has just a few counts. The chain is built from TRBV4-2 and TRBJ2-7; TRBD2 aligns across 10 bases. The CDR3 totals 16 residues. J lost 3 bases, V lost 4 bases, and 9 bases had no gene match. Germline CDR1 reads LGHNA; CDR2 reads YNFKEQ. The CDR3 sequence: CASSPMELAGDYEQYF. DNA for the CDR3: TGTGCCAGCAGCCCCATGGAGCTAGCGGGAGACTACGAGCAGTACTTC.

The CDR3 nucleotides read TGTGCCAGCAGCCCCCCGATTGGCATTCAGTACTTC. This codes for CASSPPIGIQYF. The chain combines TRBV11-2 with TRBJ2-4; D gene uncertain. From germline, CDR1 is SGHAT and CDR2 FQNNGV. The CDR3 length is 12 residues. Deletions cut 5 bases from V and 9 bases from J, with 11 bases between. Looking up the rest from reference TRBV11-2 and TRBJ2-4 gives the full variable domain: EAGVAQSPRYKIIEKRQSVAFWCNPISGHATLYWYQQILGQGPKLLIQFQNNGVVDDSQLPKDRFSAERLKGVDSTLKIQPAKLEDSAVYLCASSPPIGIQYFGAGTRLSVL.

Here the CDR3 reads CSAVSVGTYEQYF. The CDR3 DNA sequence: TGCAGTGCGGTTTCGGTGGGAACCTACGAGCAGTACTTC. V and J are TRBV20-1 and TRBJ2-7; unclear D gene. The germline gives CDR1 DFQATT, CDR2 SNEGSKA (reference sequence). V lost 6 bases and J lost 2, with 14 bases in between. CDR3 length equals 13 residues.

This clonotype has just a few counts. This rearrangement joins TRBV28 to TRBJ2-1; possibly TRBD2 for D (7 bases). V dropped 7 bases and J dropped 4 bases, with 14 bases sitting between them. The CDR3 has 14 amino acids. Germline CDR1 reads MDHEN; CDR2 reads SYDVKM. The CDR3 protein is CASMTGGLYNEQFF. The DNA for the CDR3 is TGTGCCAGCATGACGGGGGGCCTGTACAATGAGCAGTTCTTC.

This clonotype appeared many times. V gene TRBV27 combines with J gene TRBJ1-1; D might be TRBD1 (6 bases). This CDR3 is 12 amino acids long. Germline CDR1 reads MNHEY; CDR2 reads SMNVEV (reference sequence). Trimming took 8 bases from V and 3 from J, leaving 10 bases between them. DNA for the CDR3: TGTGCCAGCTATTCAGGGGACACTGAAGCTTTCTTT. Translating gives CASYSGDTEAFF.

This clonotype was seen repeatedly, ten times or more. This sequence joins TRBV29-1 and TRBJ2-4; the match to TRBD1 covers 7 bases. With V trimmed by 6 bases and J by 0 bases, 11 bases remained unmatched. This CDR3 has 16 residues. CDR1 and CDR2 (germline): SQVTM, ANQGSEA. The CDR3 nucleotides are TGCAGCGTCCACAGGGGACAGAGTCTAGCCAAAAACATTCAGTACTTC. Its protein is CSVHRGQSLAKNIQYF.

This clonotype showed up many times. For the CDR3, the DNA is TGTGCCATCAGGCAACGGGAGGGCCTTGGCGAGCAGTACTTC. This encodes CAIRQREGLGEQYF. The gene calls are TRBV10-3 and TRBJ2-7; 8 bases align to TRBD2. With V trimmed by 6 bases and J by 6 bases, 10 bases remained unmatched. This CDR3 has 14 amino acids. The germline CDR1 and CDR2 sequences are ENHRY and SYGVKD.

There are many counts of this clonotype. As DNA, the CDR3 is TGTGCCAGCAGCCAAGGGGTTACGAACACCGGGGAGCTGTTTTTT. The encoded protein is CASSQGVTNTGELFF. The chain employs TRBV3-1 and TRBJ2-2; D remains ambiguous. Trimming shortened V by 1 base and J by 0 bases, and 6 bases separated the two germline ends. The CDR3 runs to 15 residues. Germline lookup yields CDR1 LGHDT and CDR2 YNNKEL (reference sequence).

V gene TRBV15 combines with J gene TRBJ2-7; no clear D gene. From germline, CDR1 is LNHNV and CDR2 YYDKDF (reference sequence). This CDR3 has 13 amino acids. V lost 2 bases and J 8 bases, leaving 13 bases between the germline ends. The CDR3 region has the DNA TGTGCCACCAGCAGAATTGGAGACCCGAAGCAGTACGTC. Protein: CATSRIGDPKQYV.

The CDR3 is CASSQGLAISYNEQFF. CDR3 DNA: TGTGCCAGCAGCCAAGGACTAGCGATCTCCTACAATGAGCAGTTCTTC. The chain couples TRBV11-2 to TRBJ2-1; 9 nucleotides line up with TRBD2. The CDR3 is 16 residues long. Trimming removed 5 bases from V and 0 bases from J; junction bases left unmatched: 5. Germline CDR1 and CDR2: SGHAT and FQNNGV.

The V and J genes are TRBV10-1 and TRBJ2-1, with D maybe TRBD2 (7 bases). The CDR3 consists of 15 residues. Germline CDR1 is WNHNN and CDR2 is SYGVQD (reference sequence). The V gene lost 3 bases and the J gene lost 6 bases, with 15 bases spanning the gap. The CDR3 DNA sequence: TGCGCCAGCAGTGACCTGGCGGGGGCCGTCAATGAGCAGTTCTTC. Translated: CASSDLAGAVNEQFF.